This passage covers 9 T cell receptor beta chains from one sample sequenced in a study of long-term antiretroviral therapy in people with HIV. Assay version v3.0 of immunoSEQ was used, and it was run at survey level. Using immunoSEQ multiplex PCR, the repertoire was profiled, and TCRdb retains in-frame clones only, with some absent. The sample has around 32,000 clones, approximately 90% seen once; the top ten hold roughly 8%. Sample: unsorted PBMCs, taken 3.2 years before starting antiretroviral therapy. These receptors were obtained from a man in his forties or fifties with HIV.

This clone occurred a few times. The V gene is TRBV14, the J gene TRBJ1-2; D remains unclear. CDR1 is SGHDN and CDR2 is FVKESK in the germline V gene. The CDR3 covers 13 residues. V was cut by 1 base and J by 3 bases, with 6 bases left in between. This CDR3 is CASSQGVDYGYTF. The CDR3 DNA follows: TGTGCCAGCAGCCAAGGGGTGGACTATGGCTACACCTTC.

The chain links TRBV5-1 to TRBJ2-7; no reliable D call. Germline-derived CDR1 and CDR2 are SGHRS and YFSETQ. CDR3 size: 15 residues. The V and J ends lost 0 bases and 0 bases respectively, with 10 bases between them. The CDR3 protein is CASSLEGGSSYEQYF. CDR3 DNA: TGCGCCAGCAGCTTGGAAGGCGGAAGCTCCTACGAGCAGTACTTC. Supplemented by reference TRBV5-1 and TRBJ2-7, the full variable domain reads KAGVTQTPRYLIKTRGQQVTLSCSPISGHRSVSWYQQTPGQGLQFLFEYFSETQRNKGNFPGRFSGRQFSNSRSEMNVSTLELGDSALYLCASSLEGGSSYEQYFGPGTRLTVT.

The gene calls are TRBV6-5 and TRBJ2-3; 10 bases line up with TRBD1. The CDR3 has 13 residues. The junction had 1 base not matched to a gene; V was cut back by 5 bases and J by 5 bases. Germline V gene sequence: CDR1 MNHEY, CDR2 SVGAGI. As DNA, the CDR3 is TGTGCCAGCAGTGACAGGGGGCAAGATACGCAGTATTTT. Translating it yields CASSDRGQDTQYF.

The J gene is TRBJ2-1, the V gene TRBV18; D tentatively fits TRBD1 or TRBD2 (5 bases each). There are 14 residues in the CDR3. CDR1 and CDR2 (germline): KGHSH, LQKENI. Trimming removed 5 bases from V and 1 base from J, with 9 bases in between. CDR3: CASSWGMSYNEQFF. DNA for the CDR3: TGTGCCAGCTCATGGGGGATGTCCTACAATGAGCAGTTCTTC.

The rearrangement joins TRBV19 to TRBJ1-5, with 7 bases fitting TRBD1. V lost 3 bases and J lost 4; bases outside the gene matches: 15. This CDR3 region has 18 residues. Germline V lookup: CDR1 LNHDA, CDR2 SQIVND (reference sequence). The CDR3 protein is CASSISLVRGGRNQPQHF. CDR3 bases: TGTGCCAGTAGTATCTCTCTGGTTAGAGGGGGCAGGAATCAGCCCCAGCATTTT.

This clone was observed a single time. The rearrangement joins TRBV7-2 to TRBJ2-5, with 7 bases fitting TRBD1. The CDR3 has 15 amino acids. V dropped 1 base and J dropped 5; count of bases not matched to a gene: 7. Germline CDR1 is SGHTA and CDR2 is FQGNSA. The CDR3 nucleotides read TGTGCCAGCAGCTTAGATATAGGGGGCGAGGAGACCCAGTACTTC. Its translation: CASSLDIGGEETQYF.

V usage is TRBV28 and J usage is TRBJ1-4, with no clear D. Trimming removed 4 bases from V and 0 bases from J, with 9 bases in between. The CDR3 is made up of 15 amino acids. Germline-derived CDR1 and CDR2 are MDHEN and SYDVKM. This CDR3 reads CASSSLGATNEKLFF. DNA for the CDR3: TGTGCCAGCAGTTCCTTGGGTGCAACTAATGAAAAACTGTTTTTT.

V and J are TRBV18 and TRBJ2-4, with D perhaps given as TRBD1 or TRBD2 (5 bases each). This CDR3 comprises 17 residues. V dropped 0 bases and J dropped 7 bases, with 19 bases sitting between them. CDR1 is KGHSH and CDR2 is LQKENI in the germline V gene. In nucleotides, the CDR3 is TGTGCCAGCTCACCACCGAGAGGGGAGAATGAGGAGAACATTCAGTACTTC. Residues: CASSPPRGENEENIQYF. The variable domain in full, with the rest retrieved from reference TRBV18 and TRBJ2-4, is NAGVMQNPRHLVRRRGQEARLRCSPMKGHSHVYWYRQLPEEGLKFMVYLQKENIIDESGMPKERFSAEFPKEGPSILRIQQVVRGDSAAYFCASSPPRGENEENIQYFGAGTRLSVL.

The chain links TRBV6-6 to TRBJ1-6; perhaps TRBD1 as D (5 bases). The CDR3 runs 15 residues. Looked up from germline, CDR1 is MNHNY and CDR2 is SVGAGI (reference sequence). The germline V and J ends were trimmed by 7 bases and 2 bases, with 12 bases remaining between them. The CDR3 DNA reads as TGTGCCAGCACCGGGGACGGAGCCTATAATTCACCCCTCCACTTT. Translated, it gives CASTGDGAYNSPLHF.